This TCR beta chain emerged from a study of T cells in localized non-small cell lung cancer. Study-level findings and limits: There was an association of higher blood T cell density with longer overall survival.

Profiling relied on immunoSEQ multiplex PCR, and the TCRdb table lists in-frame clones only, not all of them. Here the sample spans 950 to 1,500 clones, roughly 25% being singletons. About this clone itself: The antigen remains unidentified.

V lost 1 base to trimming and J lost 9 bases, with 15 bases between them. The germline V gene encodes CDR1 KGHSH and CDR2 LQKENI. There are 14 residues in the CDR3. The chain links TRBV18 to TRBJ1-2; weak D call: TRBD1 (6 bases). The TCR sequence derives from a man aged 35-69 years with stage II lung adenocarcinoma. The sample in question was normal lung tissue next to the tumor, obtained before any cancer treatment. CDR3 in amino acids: CASSPQGGRVSYTF. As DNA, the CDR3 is TGTGCCAGCTCACCACAAGGGGGGAGAGTAAGCTACACCTTC.